This T cell receptor beta chain was recovered during a study of PD-1 blockade in classical Hodgkin lymphoma. This clone has only a few counts. Profiling relied on immunoSEQ multiplex PCR, and the TCRdb table lists in-frame clones only, not all of them. The profile shows around 21,000 clones, more than 75% of them singletons. Germline CDR1 is MNHNS and CDR2 is SASEGT. The V and J ends lost 2 bases and 4 bases, in that order; junction bases with no gene match: 2. The CDR3 consists of 16 residues. Documented time point: cycle 4 day 1 (C4D1), after five to seven weeks of nivolumab. All patients relapsed after autologous stem cell transplantation, and brentuximab vedotin exposure varied. Researchers pulled CD8+ T cells out of thawed PBMCs using magnetic negative selection.

The V and J genes are TRBV6-1 and TRBJ1-6; TRBD1 agrees at 10 bases. Sequences were derived from CD8+ T cells from blood, sampled before the fourth cycle of nivolumab. The receptor comes from a human donor with classical Hodgkin lymphoma. This chain's CDR3 is CASSEWGQGYNSPLHF. The DNA for the CDR3 is TGTGCCAGCAGTGAATGGGGACAGGGGTATAATTCACCCCTCCACTTT.